Listed below are T cell receptor beta chains from one sample, sequenced in a study of blood T cell repertoires in COVID-19. Generated by immunoSEQ multiplex PCR, the TCRdb table keeps only in-frame clones and is missing some. This sample has about 250,000 clones; roughly 81% occur once, and the top ten carry around 6.3%. Material for sequencing was PBMCs or T cells enriched from blood (not recorded which). These receptors all stem from a woman between 45 and 60 years old who had been exposed to COVID-19. Each CDR3 is given with its conserved first and last residue. D genes are given only for firm matches. Part of the rows lack a size; the others show once, few, many or a class for expanded clones.

TRBJ1-3 | TRBV11-2 | . | . | TGTGCCAGCAGCCTGGACTCCACGGCTGGAAACACCATATATTTT | CASSLDSTAGNTIYF
TRBJ1-1 | TRBV2 | . | . | TGTGCCAGCAGTGGAGGGTGGAACACTGAAGCTTTCTTT | CASSGGWNTEAFF
TRBJ1-3 | TRBV19 | TRBD1 | . | TGTGCCAGTAGTGAAGACAGGGGGTCCTCTGGAAACACCATATATTTT | CASSEDRGSSGNTIYF
TRBJ1-6 | TRBV7-8 | TRBD1 | . | TGTGCCAGCAGCCGACAGGGTGAAAATTCACCCCTCCACTTT | CASSRQGENSPLHF
TRBJ1-5 | TRBV19 | . | . | TGTGCCAGTAGTATGGGAGGAACTCCTCAGCCCCAGCATTTT | CASSMGGTPQPQHF
TRBJ2-3 | TRBV7-2 | . | . | TGTGCCAGCAGCGCTAGACTACAGTCCTTCGGAACAGATACGCAGTATTTT | CASSARLQSFGTDTQYF
TRBJ2-7 | TRBV30 | TRBD1 | . | TGTGCCTGGAATACCGGGACAGGCTACGAGCAGTACTTC | CAWNTGTGYEQYF
TRBJ1-1 | TRBV3-1/TRBV3-2 | TRBD1 | . | TGTGCCAGCAGCCAAGGGACAGGGAAGGGCACTGAAGCTTTCTTT | CASSQGTGKGTEAFF
TRBJ1-2 | TRBV7-9 | TRBD1 | . | TGTGCCAGCAGCTCTCCGGGACAGGGAGCAAGTGGCTACACCTTC | CASSSPGQGASGYTF
TRBJ1-2 | TRBV3-1/TRBV3-2 | . | . | TGTGCCAGCAGCCCTTCGGGGGGCTACTATGGCTACACCTTC | CASSPSGGYYGYTF
TRBJ1-3 | TRBV9 | . | few | TGTGCCAGCAGCGCAGACTCTGGAAACACCATATATTTT | CASSADSGNTIYF
TRBJ2-3 | TRBV2 | . | . | TGTGCCAGCAGTGAGAGTCGGGGAGCAGATACGCAGTATTTT | CASSESRGADTQYF
TRBJ2-1 | TRBV3-1/TRBV3-2 | TRBD2 | . | TGTGCCAGCAGCCCTAGCGGGGGGGCCTACAATGAGCAGTTCTTC | CASSPSGGAYNEQFF
TRBJ1-1 | TRBV3-1/TRBV3-2 | . | . | TGTGCCAGTACCCAGGGGACGAGGAACACTGAAGCTTTCTTT | CASTQGTRNTEAFF
TRBJ2-1 | TRBV11-2 | TRBD2 | . | TGTGCCAGCAGCACAGGGCTAAGCGGGGGGTTTGAGCAGTTCTTC | CASSTGLSGGFEQFF
TRBJ2-3 | TRBV19 | TRBD1 | . | TGTGCCAGTAGTATACCGGGACAGGTCCATACGCAGTATTTT | CASSIPGQVHTQYF
TRBJ1-3 | TRBV19 | . | . | TGTGCCAGTAGTCCGCCCGGGGGTACTGGAAACACCATATATTTT | CASSPPGGTGNTIYF
TRBJ1-2 | TRBV5-5 | . | . | TGTGCCAGCAGCCCTCGAGGAGGGTTCGACTATGGCTACACCTTC | CASSPRGGFDYGYTF
TRBJ1-4 | TRBV10-3 | . | . | TGTGCCATCAGTGAGGGTAGTGAAAAACTGTTTTTT | CAISEGSEKLFF
TRBJ2-3 | TRBV7-2 | . | once | TGTGCCAGCAGCTTACCAACAGGGATGGGCACAGATACGCAGTATTTT | CASSLPTGMGTDTQYF
TRBJ1-2 | TRBV7-2 | TRBD1 | once | TGTGCCAGCAGCCCAAGACAGGGGGCCGTCTATGGCTACACCTTC | CASSPRQGAVYGYTF
TRBJ1-2 | TRBV10-3 | . | . | TGTGCCATCAGTGAGTCGGGAGGGCAAGCTAACTATGGCTACACCTTC | CAISESGGQANYGYTF